This T cell receptor beta chain was sequenced for a study of regulatory T cells in long-lasting Graves disease. As to time point: newly diagnosed GD, antithyroid drugs for less than 3 months. Researchers made the TCR library from RNA that was extracted from PBMCs. Assembly of TCR beta libraries relied on iRepertoire HTBI primers together with Arm-PCR of CDR3 regions. MiXCR, applied by TCRdb to the multiplex PCR reads, yields one record per CDR3 protein. The data show 350,000 to 550,000 distinct CDR3 sequences, about 14% seen once. Points on this clonotype: Possible read error: a much larger clone is one base away.

The V gene lost 4 bases and the J gene lost 0 bases, with 12 bases spanning the gap. Germline assignment: CDR1 LGHDT and CDR2 YNNKEL (reference sequence). The CDR3 totals 15 residues. This sample was shared with a second study, whose subject was T cells in Graves' hyperthyroidism and ophthalmopathy.

The sequence was collected from a woman in her 50s with Graves disease. The sequences come from peripheral blood mononuclear cells (PBMCs), collected at new diagnosis, from a patient treated with antithyroid drugs. The chain employs TRBV3-1 and TRBJ2-5, with unresolved D. DNA of the CDR3: TGTGCCAGCAGCCCCGCGGCAGACCACCAAGAGACCCAGTACTTC. Translating it yields CASSPAADHQETQYF.